This T cell receptor (beta chain) emerged from a study of T cells in Graves' hyperthyroidism and ophthalmopathy. About the research overall: Peripheral blood samples were taken at initial diagnosis, prior to any treatment. Overall study findings and caveats: Before onset, by a median of about six months, the model predicted ophthalmopathy.

There were TCR beta CDR3 regions amplified from RNA transcripts. RT-PCR in the first round (using the HTBI primer set) targeted the TCR CDR3. TCRdb fed the multiplex PCR reads into MiXCR, producing one record per CDR3 protein. This repertoire shows 300,000 to 350,000 distinct CDR3 sequences, approximately 18% found once; its top ten account for roughly 49%. This clonotype was recorded many times. The antigen remains undetermined. Sequencing input: blood. The sequence was collected from a woman aged 45-59 years with Graves' hyperthyroidism.

The CDR3 is CASGKLGRNEQFF. The CDR3 coding sequence is TGTGCCAGCGGAAAGTTGGGTCGCAATGAGCAGTTCTTC. This chain connects TRBV5-5 to TRBJ2-1; D uncertain. The CDR3 has 13 amino acids. V was clipped by 7 bases and J by 6 bases, with 14 bases between them. Germline CDR1 is SGHKS and CDR2 is YYEKEE (reference sequence).